This T cell receptor (beta chain) was sequenced during a study of cytomegalovirus exposure and HLA in healthy donors. Looking at the study overall: Roughly 80% of a few hundred genotyped donors fell in the Caucasian-associated ancestry cluster.

Both 60 Vbeta primers and 13 Jbeta primers went into the PCR. Assay used: immunoSEQ multiplex PCR; TCRdb lists only in-frame clones, some missing. The sample carries approximately 210,000 clones, more than 75% recorded once. On this clone: As yet, its antigen is unknown.

Study-level findings and limits: Sequencing likely caused a cluster of highly shared sequence variants. In an earlier analysis, about 87% or about 30%: the productive usage of most TCR beta V segments. Presence/absence analyses supposed approximately even sequencing depth among donors.

Germline CDR1 SGHRS, CDR2 YFSETQ. This CDR3 contains 15 residues. The ends lost 4 bases at V and 6 bases at J; junction bases unmatched: 10. Sequenced material: PBMCs. The chain has TRBV5-1 and TRBJ2-7; TRBD2 matches at 10 bases. This TCR was sampled from a woman aged 18-29 years in good health and CMV-seronegative. The CDR3 protein is CASSPGLAGALEQYF. The DNA for the CDR3 is TGCGCCAGCAGCCCCGGTCTAGCGGGAGCTCTCGAGCAGTACTTC.